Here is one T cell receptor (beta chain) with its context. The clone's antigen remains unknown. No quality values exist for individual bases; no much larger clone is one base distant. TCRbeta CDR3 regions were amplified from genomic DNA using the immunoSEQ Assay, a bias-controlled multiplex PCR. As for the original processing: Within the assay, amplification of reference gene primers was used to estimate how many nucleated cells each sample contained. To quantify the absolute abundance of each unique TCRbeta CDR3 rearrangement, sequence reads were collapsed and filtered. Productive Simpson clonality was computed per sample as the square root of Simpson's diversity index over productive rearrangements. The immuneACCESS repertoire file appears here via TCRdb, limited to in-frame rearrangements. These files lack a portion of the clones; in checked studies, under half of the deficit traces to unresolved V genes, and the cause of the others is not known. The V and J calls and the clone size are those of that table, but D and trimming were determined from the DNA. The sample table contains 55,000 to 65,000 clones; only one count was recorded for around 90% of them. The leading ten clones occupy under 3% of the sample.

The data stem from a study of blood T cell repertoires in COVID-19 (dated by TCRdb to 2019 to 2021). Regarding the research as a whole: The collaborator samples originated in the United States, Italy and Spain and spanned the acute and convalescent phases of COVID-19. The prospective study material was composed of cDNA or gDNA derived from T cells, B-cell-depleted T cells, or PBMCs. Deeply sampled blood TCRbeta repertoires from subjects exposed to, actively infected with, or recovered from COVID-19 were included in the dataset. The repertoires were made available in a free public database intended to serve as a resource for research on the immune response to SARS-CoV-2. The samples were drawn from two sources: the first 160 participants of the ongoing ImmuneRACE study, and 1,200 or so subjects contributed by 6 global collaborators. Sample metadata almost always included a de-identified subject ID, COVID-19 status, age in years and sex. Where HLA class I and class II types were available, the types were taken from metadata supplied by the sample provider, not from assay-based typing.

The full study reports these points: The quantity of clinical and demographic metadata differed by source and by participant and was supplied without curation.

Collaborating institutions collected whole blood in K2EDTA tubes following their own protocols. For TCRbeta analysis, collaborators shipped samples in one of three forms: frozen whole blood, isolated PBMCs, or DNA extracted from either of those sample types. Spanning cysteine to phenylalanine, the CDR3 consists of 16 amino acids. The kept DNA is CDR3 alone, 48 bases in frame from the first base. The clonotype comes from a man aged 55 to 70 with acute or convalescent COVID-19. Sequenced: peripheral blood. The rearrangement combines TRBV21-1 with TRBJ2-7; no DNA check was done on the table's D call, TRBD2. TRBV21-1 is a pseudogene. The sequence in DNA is TGTGCCAGCAGCAAAGCGCTAGCGGGAGGGATTTACGAGCAGTACTTC. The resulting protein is CASSKALAGGIYEQYF.